Listed below are T cell receptor beta chains from one sample, sequenced in a study of T cells in Graves' hyperthyroidism and ophthalmopathy. MiXCR, run by TCRdb on the multiplex PCR reads, gives a single entry per CDR3 protein. The profile shows under 250,000 distinct CDR3 sequences, roughly 22% of them singletons. Material: blood. These receptors originate from a woman in her forties with Graves' ophthalmopathy. Each CDR3 is given with its conserved first and last residue. The order of the fields is clone size, CDR3 length, V gene, J gene, D gene, CDR3 DNA, CDR3 protein. The D gene is left open where the match is weak. Clone size is not always given. Where it is, it says once, few, many or a class for expanded clones.

>medium-sized|12|TRBV5-1|TRBJ2-5|NA
TGCGCCAGCAGCTCCACCTTAGAGACCCAGTACTTC
CASSSTLETQYF
>many|16|TRBV11-2|TRBJ1-3|NA
TGTGCCAGCAGCCCCGATCGGGCGGACTCTGGAAACACCATATATTTT
CASSPDRADSGNTIYF
>many|19|TRBV28|TRBJ1-1|NA
TGTGCCAGCAGCTCAGAGATTCTCAGGATCAGGGAGGGGGACACTGAAGCTTTCTTT
CASSSEILRIREGDTEAFF
>many|13|TRBV4-2|TRBJ2-7|NA
TGTGCCAGCAGTCCAAACCGGAACTACGAGCAGTACTTC
CASSPNRNYEQYF
>many|13|TRBV7-2|TRBJ2-7|NA
TGTGCCAGCAGCTTAGTCGTACGTTACGAGCAGTACTTC
CASSLVVRYEQYF
>many|15|TRBV4-1|TRBJ1-6|NA
TGCGCCAGCAGCGACTCGGACGGCATTAATTCACCCCTCCACTTT
CASSDSDGINSPLHF
>many|16|TRBV28|TRBJ2-6|NA
TGTGCCAGCAGTCCCGCACAGCTCTCTGGGGCCAACGTCCTGACTTTC
CASSPAQLSGANVLTF
>many|12|TRBV29-1|TRBJ2-7|NA
TGCAGCGTTAGCTCCAACAGCTACGAGCAGTACTTC
CSVSSNSYEQYF
>many|14|TRBV6-5|TRBJ2-5|TRBD2
TGTGCCAGCAATTCAGGACTAGCCGGAGAGACCCAGTACTTC
CASNSGLAGETQYF
>many|14|TRBV20-1|TRBJ1-6|TRBD1
TGCAGTGCTCCGGGGACAGGGTATAATTCACCCCTCCACTTT
CSAPGTGYNSPLHF
>NA|13|TRBV7-3|TRBJ1-1|NA
TGTGCCAGCAGCTTAAACAGGCTCACTGAAGCTTTCTTT
CASSLNRLTEAFF
>many|15|TRBV7-2|TRBJ2-7|NA
TGTGCCAGCAGCATCGGCGGGACTTCCTCCTACGAGCAGTACTTC
CASSIGGTSSYEQYF
>many|15|TRBV3-1|TRBJ1-1|TRBD1
TGTGCCAGCAGCCACGGGACAGGGAGGGGCACTGAAGCTTTCTTT
CASSHGTGRGTEAFF
>many|14|TRBV7-8|TRBJ1-1|NA
TGTGCCAGCAGCTTAGCCGGGGGGGCCACTGAAGCTTTCTTT
CASSLAGGATEAFF
>NA|13|TRBV20-1|TRBJ2-7|NA
TGCAGTGCTACCAGACAGAGCTCCTACGAGCAGTACTTC
CSATRQSSYEQYF
>many|14|TRBV20-1|TRBJ1-1|NA
TGCAGTGCCGGATCTACGCATATGAACACTGAAGCTTTCTTT
CSAGSTHMNTEAFF
>many|12|TRBV30|TRBJ2-7|NA
TGTGCCTGGAGGGACAACAATTACGAGCAGTACTTC
CAWRDNNYEQYF
>many|12|TRBV28|TRBJ1-2|NA
TGTGCCAGCAGAATGGGAGGGAGAGGCTACACCTTC
CASRMGGRGYTF
>NA|13|TRBV30|TRBJ2-7|TRBD1
TGTGCCTGGAGGGACAGGGGACTTTACGAGCAGTACTTC
CAWRDRGLYEQYF
>once|14|TRBV28|TRBJ2-7|TRBD2
TGTGCCAGCGCCTGGACTAGCGGAGATTACGAGCAGTACTTC
CASAWTSGDYEQYF
>few|15|TRBV19|TRBJ1-5|NA
TGTGCCAGTAGTATAGTCCACGACACATATCAGCCCCAGCATTTT
CASSIVHDTYQPQHF
>many|14|TRBV5-1|TRBJ1-1|NA
TGCGCCAGCAGTTGGGACGGACTGAACACTGAAGCTTTCTTT
CASSWDGLNTEAFF
>many|15|TRBV15|TRBJ2-5|NA
TGTGCCACCAGCAGAGAGTCTCAGGGCCATGAGACCCAGTACTTC
CATSRESQGHETQYF
>many|16|TRBV28|TRBJ1-1|NA
TGTGCCAGCAGTGGAGGGCCTTGGGTGGCAGACACTGAAGCTTTCTTT
CASSGGPWVADTEAFF
>NA|13|TRBV12-3/TRBV12-4|TRBJ2-7|TRBD2
TGTGCCAGCAGGACTAGCACGGTCTACGAGCAGTACTTC
CASRTSTVYEQYF
>NA|19|TRBV11-2|TRBJ1-5|TRBD1
TGTGCCAGCAGCCCGCTACCGGGACAGGGTGGGAAAGGGAATCAGCCCCAGCATTTT
CASSPLPGQGGKGNQPQHF
>NA|14|TRBV28|TRBJ2-5|NA
TGTGCCAGCAGGGATACAGCGGCTCAAGAGACCCAGTACTTC
CASRDTAAQETQYF
>NA|15|TRBV10-3|TRBJ2-5|NA
TGTGCCATCAGTGAGATCGGGGACTCTCCGGGTACCCAGTACTTC
CAISEIGDSPGTQYF
>many|11|TRBV28|TRBJ2-7|NA
TGTGCCACCAGAGAATACTACGAGCAGTACTTC
CATREYYEQYF
>NA|14|TRBV4-1|TRBJ2-7|NA
TGCGCCAGCAGCCAACCCCTCCGCTCCTACGAGCAGTACTTC
CASSQPLRSYEQYF
>many|15|TRBV6-2/TRBV6-3|TRBJ2-7|TRBD2
TGTGCCAGCAGTCGCCCCGCGGGAGGGCTCTTCGAGCAGTACTTC
CASSRPAGGLFEQYF
>NA|14|TRBV14|TRBJ1-1|NA
TGTGCCAGCAGCCCCCTACAGAGGGGGTCTGAAGCTTTCTTT
CASSPLQRGSEAFF
>many|11|TRBV28|TRBJ1-1|NA
TGTGCCAGCAGTCTGTTGTCTGAAGCTTTCTTT
CASSLLSEAFF
>NA|15|TRBV2|TRBJ2-7|TRBD2
TGTGCCAGCAGAGATAGCGGGGGGAGGGCCTACGAGCAGTACTTC
CASRDSGGRAYEQYF
>many|15|TRBV28|TRBJ2-1|TRBD1
TGTGCCAGCAGTGAGGGACAGGGGGGGGTGAATGAGCAGTTCTTC
CASSEGQGGVNEQFF
>many|15|TRBV11-1|TRBJ2-1|NA
TGTGCCAGCAGCTTAGGACTCAGCTCCTACAATGAGCAGTTCTTC
CASSLGLSSYNEQFF
>many|14|TRBV7-3|TRBJ2-5|TRBD1
TGTGCCAGCAGCACCACAGGGGCGCAAGAGACCCAGTACTTC
CASSTTGAQETQYF
>many|19|TRBV10-3|TRBJ2-4|TRBD2
TGTGCCATCAGTGAGTCCAAGGGGACTAGCGGGGTCTCCAAAAACATTCAGTACTTC
CAISESKGTSGVSKNIQYF
>many|11|TRBV12-3/TRBV12-4|TRBJ2-7|NA
TGTGCCAGCAGTTTTAATTACGAGCAGTACTTC
CASSFNYEQYF
>NA|18|TRBV7-8|TRBJ2-7|TRBD2
TGTGCCAGCAGCTCACACGGGGGGGGACTAGCGAACTCCTACGAGCAGTACTTC
CASSSHGGGLANSYEQYF
>many|13|TRBV14|TRBJ2-7|NA
TGTGCCAGCAGTACCCGGCCGGAGGGGGCCAGGTACTTC
CASSTRPEGARYF
>many|14|TRBV12-3/TRBV12-4|TRBJ2-5|NA
TGTGCCAGCAGTTTTATTAGATCCCAAGAGACCCAGTACTTC
CASSFIRSQETQYF
>many|16|TRBV4-1|TRBJ1-2|NA
TGCGCCAGCAGCCAAGCCCCGGGGGCCCCTAACTATGGCTACACCTTC
CASSQAPGAPNYGYTF
>NA|15|TRBV5-1|TRBJ1-2|NA
TGCGCCAGCAGCCATAATCCGGGACGGGACTTTAGCTACACCTTC
CASSHNPGRDFSYTF
>many|15|TRBV7-2|TRBJ1-6|TRBD1
TGTGCCAGCAGCTTAAACAGGGGGCTAAATTCACCCCTCCACTTT
CASSLNRGLNSPLHF
>NA|15|TRBV6-2/TRBV6-3|TRBJ1-1|NA
TGTGCCAGCAGTTACTCGAGGCTCGTCTACACTGAAGCTTTCTTT
CASSYSRLVYTEAFF
>many|13|TRBV29-1|TRBJ2-7|NA
TGCAGCGTTGAAAGGGCAGGGGCCTACGAGCAGTACTTC
CSVERAGAYEQYF
>many|15|TRBV6-4|TRBJ2-7|TRBD2
TGTGCCAGCCTGAGGGGGGGACTAGCGGTCTACGAGCAGTACTTC
CASLRGGLAVYEQYF
>many|10|TRBV3-1|TRBJ2-5|NA
TGTGCCAGCGGGGTGGAGACCCAGTACTTC
CASGVETQYF
>many|13|TRBV12-3/TRBV12-4|TRBJ2-2|NA
TGTGCCAGCACGGGACCTAACACCGGGGAGCTGTTTTTT
CASTGPNTGELFF
>many|11|TRBV29-1|TRBJ2-2|NA
TGCAGCATTTACAGGGCCGGGGAGCTGTTTTTT
CSIYRAGELFF
>many|15|TRBV4-1|TRBJ1-1|TRBD1
TGCGCCAGCAGCCAGGCACAGGGGGGGAACACTGAAGCTTTCTTT
CASSQAQGGNTEAFF
>many|15|TRBV18|TRBJ2-1|NA
TGTGCCAGCTCACATTATGGGGATTCCTACAATGAGCAGTTCTTC
CASSHYGDSYNEQFF
>many|17|TRBV30|TRBJ2-3|TRBD1
TGTGCCTGCAACTATCGGGACAGCTACACTAGCACAGATACGCAGTATTTT
CACNYRDSYTSTDTQYF
>many|13|TRBV11-2|TRBJ2-7|NA
TGTGCCAGCAGCTTATCCCAAGGCTACGAGCAGTACTTC
CASSLSQGYEQYF
>NA|14|TRBV6-5|TRBJ1-1|NA
TGTGCCAGCAGTTCCGAGGGGGGTTTGGCTGAAGCTTTCTTT
CASSSEGGLAEAFF
>many|14|TRBV28|TRBJ2-7|NA
TGTGCCAGCACCTCCGGGACTCTTCCCTACGAGCAGTACTTC
CASTSGTLPYEQYF
>NA|13|TRBV7-9|TRBJ1-2|TRBD1
TGTGCCAGCAGCGAGGACAGGGGGCGAGGCTACAACTTC
CASSEDRGRGYNF
>NA|12|TRBV12-3/TRBV12-4|TRBJ1-1|NA
TGTGCCAGCAGTTTATCCCCGTCTGAAGCTTTCTTT
CASSLSPSEAFF
>many|14|TRBV6-5|TRBJ2-7|TRBD2
TGTGCCAGCAGTCCTAGCGGAGATACCTACGAGCAGTACTTC
CASSPSGDTYEQYF